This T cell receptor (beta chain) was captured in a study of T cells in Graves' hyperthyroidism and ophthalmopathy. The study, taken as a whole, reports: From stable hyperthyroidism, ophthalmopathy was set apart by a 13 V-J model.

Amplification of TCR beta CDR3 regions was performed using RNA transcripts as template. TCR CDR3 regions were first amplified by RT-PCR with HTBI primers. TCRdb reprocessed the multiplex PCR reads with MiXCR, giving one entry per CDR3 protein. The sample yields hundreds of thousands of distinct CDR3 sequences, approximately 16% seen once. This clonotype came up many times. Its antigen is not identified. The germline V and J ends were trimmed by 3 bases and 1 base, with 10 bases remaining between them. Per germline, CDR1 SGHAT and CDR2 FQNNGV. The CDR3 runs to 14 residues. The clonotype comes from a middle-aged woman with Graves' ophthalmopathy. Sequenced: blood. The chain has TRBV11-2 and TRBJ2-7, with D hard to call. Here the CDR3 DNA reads TGTGCCAGCAGCTTCGGCCTAAAATCCTACGAGCAGTACTTC. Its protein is CASSFGLKSYEQYF.